Listed below are T cell receptor beta chains from one sample, sequenced in a study of cytomegalovirus exposure and HLA in healthy donors. Sequenced by immunoSEQ multiplex PCR; TCRdb stores in-frame clones only, minus some. The sample contains some 160,000 clones, about two thirds of which appear only once. Sequencing was carried out using PBMCs. The source of these receptors is a man between 40 and 49 years old in good health and CMV-seronegative. Both conserved end residues are part of each CDR3. The D gene is left open where the match is weak. Some rows have no size entry. The others give once, few or many, or a class for an expanded clone.

D gene | J gene | V gene | clone size | CDR3 protein | CDR3 DNA
TRBD2 | TRBJ2-1 | TRBV19 | - | CASTTLAGVYNEQFF | TGTGCCAGTACCACACTAGCGGGGGTCTACAATGAGCAGTTCTTC
- | TRBJ1-2 | TRBV4-3 | - | CASSQDSGSYYPF | TGCGCCAGCAGCCAAGATTCCGGCAGCTACTACCCCTTC
- | TRBJ1-5 | TRBV7-2 | few | CASSLSRGSNQPQHF | TGTGCCAGCAGCTTGTCCAGAGGGAGCAATCAGCCCCAGCATTTT
TRBD1 | TRBJ2-5 | TRBV7-7 | - | CASSQGGTGGETQYF | TGTGCCAGCAGCCAGGGGGGGACAGGGGGAGAGACCCAGTACTTC
- | TRBJ2-3 | TRBV6-5 | - | CASMGGPDTQYF | TGTGCCAGCATGGGGGGGCCAGATACGCAGTATTTT
- | TRBJ2-3 | TRBV5-1 | - | CASSLPSSDTQYF | TGCGCCAGCAGCCTACCAAGTTCAGATACGCAGTATTTT
- | TRBJ2-1 | TRBV6-4 | few | CASPTGNEQFF | TGTGCCAGTCCGACAGGCAATGAGCAGTTCTTC
TRBD2 | TRBJ2-7 | TRBV5-4 | - | CASSRTSGRENDEQYF | TGTGCCAGCAGCCGGACTAGCGGGAGGGAGAACGACGAGCAGTACTTC
- | TRBJ1-2 | TRBV30 | - | CAWIQLGTNGYTF | TGTGCCTGGATCCAACTCGGGACAAATGGCTACACCTTC
TRBD2 | TRBJ2-7 | TRBV5-1 | - | CASSLKGGGRSDEQYF | TGCGCCAGCAGCTTGAAGGGGGGCGGGAGGTCAGACGAGCAGTACTTC
TRBD1 | TRBJ2-2 | TRBV4-3 | - | CASSQNDRAHTGELFF | TGCGCCAGCAGCCAGAACGACAGGGCCCACACCGGGGAGCTGTTTTTT
- | TRBJ1-2 | TRBV19 | - | CASSAMTEGRGYTF | TGTGCCAGTAGTGCCATGACTGAGGGTCGAGGCTACACCTTC
TRBD1 | TRBJ2-1 | TRBV15 | - | CATSRTTGQGFNEQFF | TGTGCCACCAGCAGAACAACGGGACAGGGGTTTAATGAGCAGTTCTTC
TRBD1 | TRBJ2-5 | TRBV7-7 | - | CASSKNRGGETQYF | TGTGCCAGCAGCAAGAACAGGGGCGGGGAGACCCAGTACTTC
- | TRBJ1-6 | TRBV7-9 | - | CASSYSILSNSPLHF | TGTGCCAGCAGCTACTCCATTCTTAGTAATTCACCCCTCCACTTT
TRBD2 | TRBJ2-1 | TRBV5-4 | - | CASSFAPLAGYNEQFF | TGTGCCAGCAGCTTTGCCCCGTTAGCGGGATACAATGAGCAGTTCTTC
TRBD1 | TRBJ1-2 | TRBV7-6 | - | CASSLTARGQVGTNGYTF | TGTGCCAGCAGCTTAACAGCGAGGGGACAGGTTGGAACAAATGGCTACACCTTC
TRBD1 | TRBJ2-2 | TRBV29-1 | - | CSVGGQMNTGELFF | TGCAGCGTTGGGGGACAGATGAACACCGGGGAGCTGTTTTTT
- | TRBJ2-4 | TRBV5-1 | - | CASSLDLAKNIQYF | TGCGCCAGCAGCTTGGATCTAGCCAAAAACATTCAGTACTTC
TRBD1 | TRBJ1-4 | TRBV28 | - | CASSPGQETNEKLFF | TGTGCCAGCAGTCCAGGACAGGAGACTAATGAAAAACTGTTTTTT
- | TRBJ2-7 | TRBV4-1 | - | CASSQDPLPSSYEQYF | TGCGCCAGCAGCCAAGATCCCCTACCGAGTAGCTACGAGCAGTACTTC
- | TRBJ1-5 | TRBV28 | few | CASSLTDQPQHF | TGTGCCAGCAGTTTAACGGATCAGCCCCAGCATTTT
- | TRBJ2-7 | TRBV27 | - | CASTRVRGHNEQYF | TGTGCCAGCACCAGGGTCCGGGGACACAACGAGCAGTACTTC
TRBD2 | TRBJ2-5 | TRBV30 | - | CAWSVTAGVTTQYF | TGTGCCTGGAGTGTAACAGCGGGAGTAACAACCCAGTACTTC
- | TRBJ1-1 | TRBV18 | - | CASSPSGHKNTEAFF | TGTGCCAGCTCACCTTCAGGACACAAGAACACTGAAGCTTTCTTT
- | TRBJ2-2 | TRBV7-9 | few | CASSLATGTTGELFF | TGTGCCAGCAGCTTAGCCACAGGGACGACCGGGGAGCTGTTTTTT
- | TRBJ2-2 | TRBV9 | few | CASSVFGREDTGELFF | TGTGCCAGCAGCGTTTTTGGCAGGGAGGACACCGGGGAGCTGTTTTTT
- | TRBJ1-1 | TRBV6-1 | - | CASPPGLSITEAFF | TGTGCCAGCCCGCCGGGACTGAGTATCACTGAAGCTTTCTTT